The 30 T cell receptor beta chains listed next were all sequenced from one sample in a study of patients and donors after allogeneic stem cell transplantation. TCRdb used MiXCR to reprocess the RT-PCR reads, holding one entry per CDR3 protein. Among 800,000 to 1,000,000 distinct CDR3 sequences listed, more than 15% were seen once. The material sequenced was blood, either unsorted or a sorted T cell fraction (not recorded which). The receptors were sampled from a human donor who was either an allogeneic HSCT recipient or a stem cell or donor lymphocyte infusion donor (not recorded which). It is not recorded whose cells these are; they may come from a transplant donor.

This clonotype was counted between two and nine times. The chain links TRBV30 to TRBJ2-1, with D tentatively TRBD1 (6 bases). Germline V gene data show CDR1 as GTSNPN and CDR2 as SVGIG (reference sequence). This CDR3 spans 14 amino acids. V was shortened by 3 bases and J by 3 bases, with 12 bases between the two germline ends. The CDR3 region has the DNA TGTGCCTGGAGCTTGGGACAAGACTACAATGAGCAGTTCTTC. Translated: CAWSLGQDYNEQFF.

This clonotype was detected a few times. V gene TRBV29-1 combines with J gene TRBJ1-1; weak D call: TRBD1 (6 bases). V gave up 6 bases and J gave up 3 bases, with 14 bases separating them. Germline V lookup: CDR1 SQVTM, CDR2 ANQGSEA. The CDR3 runs to 13 residues. The CDR3 DNA is TGCAGCGTAACAACAGGGAGGTACACTGAAGCTTTCTTT. Protein sequence: CSVTTGRYTEAFF. The full variable domain, in which reference TRBV29-1 and TRBJ1-1 provide the parts outside the CDR3, is SAVISQKPSRDICQRGTSLTIQCQVDSQVTMMFWYRQQPGQSLTLIATANQGSEATYESGFVIDKFPISRPNLTFSTLTVSNMSPEDSSIYLCSVTTGRYTEAFFGQGTRLTVV.

The sample holds a few counts of this clonotype. The rearrangement uses TRBV5-1 and TRBJ2-7, with 12 bases fitting TRBD2. Trimming removed 1 base from V and 2 bases from J; junction bases left unmatched: 7. Germline V gene lookup returns CDR1 SGHRS and CDR2 YFSETQ. The CDR3 extends over 17 amino acids. CDR3 sequence reads: CASSLSLAGGITYEQYF. CDR3 DNA sequence: TGCGCCAGCAGCTTGTCCCTAGCGGGGGGGATAACCTACGAGCAGTACTTC.

This clonotype has a handful of counts. The V and J genes are TRBV20-1 and TRBJ1-1; 7 positions match TRBD1. J gave up 0 bases and V 4 bases, and 5 bases lay outside the gene matches. Germline-derived CDR1 and CDR2 are DFQATT and SNEGSKA (reference sequence). This CDR3 contains 14 residues. CDR3 sequence: CSAMRQGMNTEAFF. The CDR3, as DNA: TGCAGTGCTATGAGACAGGGCATGAACACTGAAGCTTTCTTT.

This clonotype was detected a few times. This rearrangement joins TRBV7-2 to TRBJ2-2, with D perhaps being TRBD1 or TRBD2 (6 bases each). The CDR3 contains 16 residues. CDR1 is SGHTA, CDR2 FQGNSA, per germline. With 2 bases removed from V and 6 bases from J, the gap between germline ends came to 16 bases. CDR3 sequence reads: CASSLLGGHPPGELFF. CDR3 nucleotide sequence: TGTGCCAGCAGCTTACTTGGGGGGCACCCCCCCGGGGAGCTGTTTTTT.

This clonotype has only a few counts. CDR3 protein: CASSGTSGISNEQFF. As DNA, the CDR3 is TGTGCCAGCAGTGGGACTAGCGGGATCTCGAATGAGCAGTTCTTC. V usage is TRBV6-1 and J usage is TRBJ2-1, with 12 bases lining up with TRBD2. The CDR3 is made up of 15 amino acids. The V gene's germline CDR1 is MNHNS and CDR2 SASEGT. The V gene end was trimmed by 4 bases and the J gene end by 7 bases; junction bases not matched to a gene: 5.

This sequence joins TRBV19 and TRBJ1-5; no clear D gene. The CDR3 consists of 13 residues. Trimming removed 6 bases from V and 3 bases from J, with 9 bases in between. The V gene's germline CDR1 is LNHDA and CDR2 SQIVND (reference sequence). The DNA of the CDR3 is TGTGCCAGTAGAAAGGGTAACAATCAGCCCCAGCATTTT. This gives the protein CASRKGNNQPQHF.

This clonotype was seen a few times. The chain uses TRBV20-1 and TRBJ2-2; either TRBD1 or TRBD2 may fit D (6 bases each). Germline V CDR1 and CDR2: DFQATT, SNEGSKA (reference sequence). The CDR3 contains 14 residues. Trimming removed 4 bases at V and 6 bases at J, with 15 bases between. For the CDR3, the DNA is TGCAGTGCTAAGAAGGGGGGACCCGCCGGGGAGCTGTTTTTT. Translated, it gives CSAKKGGPAGELFF.

This sequence joins TRBV19 and TRBJ2-7, with 11 bases that match TRBD2. V was pared by 3 bases and J by 7 bases, with 8 bases of the junction left unmatched. This CDR3 is 15 amino acids long. The germline V gene has CDR1 LNHDA and CDR2 SQIVND (reference sequence). This CDR3 is CASSMGTSGTIEQYF. The DNA for the CDR3 is TGTGCCAGTAGTATGGGGACTAGCGGCACCATAGAGCAGTACTTC. Looking up the rest from reference TRBV19 and TRBJ2-7 gives the full variable domain: DGGITQSPKYLFRKEGQNVTLSCEQNLNHDAMYWYRQDPGQGLRLIYYSQIVNDFQKGDIAEGYSVSREKKESFPLTVTSAQKNPTAFYLCASSMGTSGTIEQYFGPGTRLTVT.

This clonotype appeared a single time. The J gene is TRBJ2-7, the V gene TRBV7-9; TRBD2 matches 7 bases. The CDR3 consists of 14 residues. Unmatched junction bases numbered 7, after V lost 3 bases and J lost 5 bases. Germline V gene lookup returns CDR1 SEHNR and CDR2 FQNEAQ (reference sequence). CDR3 nucleotides: TGTGCCAGCAGCTTTGGCGGGAGTACGGACGAGCAGTACTTC. Protein product: CASSFGGSTDEQYF. The variable domain in full, completed from reference TRBV7-9 and TRBJ2-7, reads DTGVSQNPRHKITKRGQNVTFRCDPISEHNRLYWYRQTLGQGPEFLTYFQNEAQLEKSRLLSDRFSAERPKGSFSTLEIQRTEQGDSAMYLCASSFGGSTDEQYFGPGTRLTVT.

This clonotype was picked up many times. The junction departs from the called germline gene at one end, perhaps through a read error. The chain has TRBV5-1 and TRBJ2-6; D perhaps matches TRBD2 (5 bases). CDR1 SGHRS and CDR2 YFSETQ come from the germline V gene. The CDR3 runs to 16 residues. The CDR3 DNA follows: TGTGCCAGCAGTTTAGCTGGAGGCTCTGGGGCCAACGTCCTGACTTTC. Translated, it gives CASSLAGGSGANVLTF. The full variable domain, its missing parts supplied by reference TRBV5-1 and TRBJ2-6, is KAGVTQTPRYLIKTRGQQVTLSCSPISGHRSVSWYQQTPGQGLQFLFEYFSETQRNKGNFPGRFSGRQFSNSRSEMNVSTLELGDSALYLCASSLAGGSGANVLTFGAGSRLTVL.

The chain carries TRBV29-1 and TRBJ1-2; 7 nucleotides align to TRBD1. V lost 7 bases to trimming and J lost 4 bases; unmatched junction nucleotides: 9. The CDR3 is 13 residues long. The germline CDR1 and CDR2 sequences are SQVTM and ANQGSEA. This CDR3 is CSAVPGQTYGYTF. The CDR3 DNA reads as TGCAGCGCTGTCCCGGGACAGACCTATGGCTACACCTTC.

This clonotype was seen only a few times. The rearrangement joins TRBV14 to TRBJ2-1; possible D gene TRBD2, 6 bases. Germline values: CDR1 SGHDN, CDR2 FVKESK. The germline V and J ends were trimmed by 5 bases and 10 bases, with 21 bases remaining between them. CDR3 length: 15 amino acids. The DNA for the CDR3 is TGTGCCAGCAGCGCCCGACTAGGGTCGGGCGGGGAGCAGTTCTTC. This gives the protein CASSARLGSGGEQFF.

This clonotype was counted a few times. CDR3 DNA sequence: TGTGCCAGCAGCCAAAGGTTTGCTACAGGGACTAGCGGGAATGGTGATACGCAGTATTTT. This codes for CASSQRFATGTSGNGDTQYF. This chain connects TRBV3-1 to TRBJ2-3; 13 nucleotides align to TRBD2. V shed 2 bases, J shed 6 bases, and the junction held 17 bases outside the gene matches. This CDR3 region has 20 residues. Germline loops: CDR1 LGHDT, CDR2 YNNKEL (reference sequence).

The J gene is TRBJ2-1, the V gene TRBV2, with D perhaps matching TRBD1 (5 bases). Germline V lookup: CDR1 SNHLY, CDR2 FYNNEI. This CDR3 has 15 residues. Trimming took 3 bases from V and 8 from J, leaving 17 bases between them. CDR3 loop: CASSDRDRTYDEQFF. The CDR3 nucleotides read TGTGCCAGCAGTGATCGAGATAGGACATACGATGAGCAGTTCTTC.

This clonotype was detected a few times. The chain carries TRBV19 and TRBJ2-1; either TRBD1 or TRBD2 may fit D (5 bases each). The CDR3 sequence is 16 residues long. Trimming took 3 bases from V and 2 from J, leaving 14 bases between them. Per germline, CDR1 LNHDA and CDR2 SQIVND (reference sequence). CDR3 coding DNA: TGTGCCAGTAGTATTATCGGGACGGGAACCTACAATGAGCAGTTCTTC. It codes for CASSIIGTGTYNEQFF.

This clonotype has more than one count but fewer than ten. The chain has TRBV10-3 and TRBJ2-3; D ambiguous. The CDR3 is 15 residues long. Between the trimmed V and J ends, which lost 0 bases and 2 bases, there was a span of 9 bases. CDR1 and CDR2 from the germline V gene are ENHRY and SYGVKD. In nucleotides, the CDR3 is TGTGCCATCAGTGAGTCGAGGCAGCTCACAGATACGCAGTATTTT. It specifies CAISESRQLTDTQYF.

This clonotype was detected ten times or more. V gene TRBV12-3 or TRBV12-4 combines with J gene TRBJ2-7, with TRBD1 matching over 11 bases. The CDR3 has 16 amino acids. Trimming cost V 5 bases and J 3 bases; bases outside gene matches: 9. CDR3 in amino acids: CASSDQGQGVHYEQYF. The CDR3 DNA sequence: TGTGCCAGCAGTGACCAGGGACAGGGGGTACACTACGAGCAGTACTTC.

The rearrangement links TRBV27 to TRBJ2-1, with D perhaps assigned TRBD1 or TRBD2 (6 bases each). The ends were cut back, 1 base at V and 2 bases at J, with 12 bases in the middle. The CDR3 has 16 residues. The V gene's germline CDR1 is MNHEY and CDR2 SMNVEV (reference sequence). CDR3: CASSLFGGTPYNEQFF. The CDR3 coding sequence is TGTGCCAGCAGTTTATTCGGGGGCACCCCCTACAATGAGCAGTTCTTC.

This clonotype was detected only a few times. This chain uses TRBV5-1 with TRBJ2-5; 9 bases are shared with TRBD1. In germline, CDR1 is SGHRS, CDR2 YFSETQ. The CDR3 spans 14 residues. After removal of 4 bases from V and 5 bases from J, the junction contained 6 bases not matched to a gene. The CDR3 region has the DNA TGCGCCAGCAGCCGGGACAGGGATGCGGAGACCCAGTACTTC. Protein product: CASSRDRDAETQYF.

This clonotype has at least ten counts. The genes are TRBV12-3 or TRBV12-4 and TRBJ2-1; D is perhaps TRBD1 or TRBD2 (6 bases each). V was shortened by 10 bases and J by 11 bases, with 21 bases between the two germline ends. CDR3 length: 13 residues. DNA for the CDR3: TGTGCCACCCAGTTTCTTTTGGGGGGCCAGCAGTTCTTC. This gives the protein CATQFLLGGQQFF.

This clonotype has ten or more counts. This chain uses TRBV12-3 or TRBV12-4 with TRBJ2-7; D not resolved. This CDR3 has 13 residues. The V gene lost 3 bases and the J gene lost 2 bases, with 8 bases spanning the gap. The DNA for the CDR3 is TGTGCCAGCAGTTTGGCCCTAACCTACGAGCAGTACTTC. Translated, it gives CASSLALTYEQYF.

This clonotype was seen only a few times. The chain joins TRBV15 to TRBJ1-1; no clear D. The V end was cut by 5 bases, the J end by 1 base, with 8 bases between. Germline-derived CDR1 and CDR2 are LNHNV and YYDKDF (reference sequence). This CDR3 contains 13 residues. The CDR3 coding sequence is TGTGCCACCAGCCCCGTCTGGAACACTGAAGCTTTCTTT. Its translation: CATSPVWNTEAFF.

This clonotype was observed a few times. The chain combines TRBV7-9 with TRBJ2-1; tentatively, D is TRBD2 (6 bases). Between the trimmed V and J ends, which lost 11 bases and 6 bases, there was a span of 17 bases. The germline V gene has CDR1 SEHNR and CDR2 FQNEAQ (reference sequence). The CDR3 runs to 13 residues. CDR3 coding DNA: TGTGCCGGGAGGACTACGGATGCCAATGAGCAGTTCTTC. Translated, it gives CAGRTTDANEQFF.

This clonotype was seen more than once but under ten times. This chain uses TRBV20-1 with TRBJ2-3; D call uncertain. Germline CDR1 and CDR2: DFQATT and SNEGSKA (reference sequence). The V end lost 6 bases, the J end lost 1 base, and 14 bases lay between the germline ends. The CDR3 sequence is 14 residues long. The CDR3 reads CSAFRLLRTDTQYF. CDR3 sequence (DNA): TGCAGTGCGTTTCGGTTACTCCGCACAGATACGCAGTATTTT.

The chain links TRBV6-1 to TRBJ2-3, with 9 nucleotides matching TRBD2. V was pared by 4 bases and J by 1 base, with 6 bases of the junction left unmatched. CDR1 and CDR2 (germline): MNHNS, SASEGT. The CDR3 extends over 16 amino acids. The CDR3 spells CASSGRSGGRTDTQYF. The DNA for the CDR3 is TGTGCCAGCAGTGGTCGGAGCGGGGGGCGCACAGATACGCAGTATTTT.

Concerning this clonotype: A much larger clone is a single base away; this may be a read error. This chain connects TRBV10-3 to TRBJ2-7, with D possibly being TRBD2 (5 bases). V lost 11 bases to trimming and J lost 1 base, with 12 bases between them. CDR3 size: 12 residues. Germline values: CDR1 ENHRY, CDR2 SYGVKD. CDR3: CAGSSGSYEQYF. The DNA for the CDR3 is TGTGCCGGGTCCTCGGGATCCTACGAGCAGTACTTC.

The chain combines TRBV20-1 with TRBJ1-2; 11 positions match TRBD1. Germline V gene lookup returns CDR1 DFQATT and CDR2 SNEGSKA (reference sequence). V lost 3 bases, J lost 7 bases, and 7 bases stayed unmatched. The CDR3 is made up of 14 amino acids. Written as DNA, the CDR3 is TGCAGTGCTAGTTCGGACAGGGGGCGGGTTGGCTACACCTTC. This encodes CSASSDRGRVGYTF.

The rearrangement joins TRBV27 to TRBJ2-2; no clear D. The CDR3 covers 14 residues. Trimming removed 4 bases at V and 0 bases at J, with 6 bases between. CDR1 and CDR2 from the germline V gene are MNHEY and SMNVEV (reference sequence). Here the CDR3 DNA reads TGTGCCAGCAGTTCCCACACGAACACCGGGGAGCTGTTTTTT. It is translated as CASSSHTNTGELFF.

This clonotype was picked up a small number of times. CDR3 bases: TGCGCCAGCAGCCACAGGGAGAGCTATGGCTACACCTTC. It codes for CASSHRESYGYTF. The chain is built from TRBV5-1 and TRBJ1-2; weak D call: TRBD1 (6 bases). Germline V lookup: CDR1 SGHRS, CDR2 YFSETQ. Trimming removed 4 bases from V and 4 bases from J, with 11 bases in between. CDR3 size: 13 residues.